What follows are 9 T cell receptor beta chains derived from one specimen sequenced in a study of human T cells and chemical hapten exposure. TCRdb fed the RACE reads into MiXCR, producing one record per CDR3 protein. The profile shows 85,000 to 120,000 distinct CDR3 sequences, less than 15% of them singletons. Indicated time point: pre-sensitization, week 0. The treatment is: therapeutic diphenylcyclopropenone sensitization with weekly scalp DPC. The sequencing here drew on whole blood, taken in connection with sensitization to the hapten diphenylcyclopropenone (DPC). These receptor sequences come from a woman aged 45-59 years with alopecia areata. Some clones in this sample may be carry-over from other donors' samples.

This clonotype came up a few times. The chain uses TRBV24-1 and TRBJ2-3; D is unresolved. In germline, CDR1 is KGHDR, CDR2 SFDVKD. The CDR3 sequence is 13 residues long. The ends were cut back, 5 bases at V and 4 bases at J, with 9 bases in the middle. The DNA of the CDR3 is TGTGCCACCAGTGTTAATAATGCAGATACGCAGTATTTT. As protein: CATSVNNADTQYF.

This clonotype occurred a few times. This chain joins TRBV29-1 and TRBJ1-1; possible D gene TRBD1, 6 bases. Trimming pared 7 bases from V and 1 base from J, leaving 13 bases between. Germline CDR1 reads SQVTM; CDR2 reads ANQGSEA. The CDR3 runs to 13 residues. As DNA, the CDR3 is TGCAGCGCCGCGGGACAAAAGAACACTGAAGCTTTCTTT. It translates to CSAAGQKNTEAFF. The complete variable domain, with remaining parts taken from reference TRBV29-1 and TRBJ1-1, reads SAVISQKPSRDICQRGTSLTIQCQVDSQVTMMFWYRQQPGQSLTLIATANQGSEATYESGFVIDKFPISRPNLTFSTLTVSNMSPEDSSIYLCSAAGQKNTEAFFGQGTRLTVV.

This clonotype was counted ten times or more. The chain carries TRBV28 and TRBJ2-7; D might be TRBD1 (5 bases). V was trimmed by 4 bases and J by 5 bases, leaving 18 bases between them. The CDR3 length is 15 residues. Germline CDR1 is MDHEN and CDR2 is SYDVKM. In nucleotides, the CDR3 is TGTGCCAGCAGTTACGTCCAGGGAAAGTCCAACGAGCAGTACTTC. Translation: CASSYVQGKSNEQYF.

There are a few counts of this clonotype. This rearrangement joins TRBV20-1 to TRBJ2-5; 9 bases agree with TRBD2. The CDR3 has 16 amino acids. Germline CDR1 DFQATT, CDR2 SNEGSKA (reference sequence). V lost 4 bases to trimming and J lost 1 base; unmatched junction nucleotides: 10. CDR3 region: CSAMFSGGSFQETQYF. The CDR3 nucleotides read TGCAGTGCTATGTTTAGCGGGGGTAGTTTCCAAGAGACCCAGTACTTC.

This chain joins TRBV3-1 and TRBJ2-4; possible D gene TRBD1, 6 bases. The length of the CDR3 is 15 residues. The V end was cut by 1 base, the J end by 4 bases, with 11 bases between. CDR1 is LGHDT, CDR2 YNNKEL, per germline (reference sequence). CDR3 coding DNA: TGTGCCAGCAGCCAAGTGGGGGCGCCTAAAAACATTCAGTACTTC. Translating gives CASSQVGAPKNIQYF.

The chain is built from TRBV29-1 and TRBJ2-3, with 13 bases identical to TRBD2. Germline CDR1 reads SQVTM; CDR2 reads ANQGSEA. V shed 4 bases and J 4 bases; nucleotides not matched to a gene: 2. The CDR3 extends over 14 amino acids. CDR3 bases: TGCAGCGTTGCCACTAGCGGGGGGGCAGATACGCAGTATTTT. This sequence encodes CSVATSGGADTQYF.

At least ten counts were recorded for this clonotype. The chain has TRBV28 and TRBJ1-2; 9 bases map to TRBD1. From germline, CDR1 is MDHEN and CDR2 SYDVKM. This CDR3 spans 13 amino acids. V was clipped by 6 bases and J by 8 bases; unmatched bases: 7. CDR3 sequence reads: CASSSQGARGYTF. CDR3 sequence (DNA): TGTGCCAGCAGCTCACAGGGGGCGCGAGGCTACACCTTC.

This clonotype was seen a few times. The J gene is TRBJ2-7, the V gene TRBV4-1; D possibly uses TRBD1 or TRBD2 (5 bases each). The CDR3 runs 17 residues. The germline V gene encodes CDR1 MGHRA and CDR2 YSYEKL. Trimming cost V 0 bases and J 5 bases, with 20 bases left between them. DNA for the CDR3: TGCGCCAGCAGCCAAGATATCACCGGAGCTCGGGGCCACGAGCAGTACTTC. It translates to CASSQDITGARGHEQYF.

As concerns this clonotype: Sequence at one end of the junction differs from germline and may be a read error. The genes are TRBV7-8 and TRBJ2-3; D may be TRBD1 (5 bases). Germline V gene lookup returns CDR1 SGHVS and CDR2 FQNEAQ. The CDR3 runs 16 residues. CDR3 nucleotide sequence: TGTACCAGCAGCTCCTATGAACAGGCCGGCACAGATACGCAGTATTTT. Translation: CTSSSYEQAGTDTQYF. Together with reference TRBV7-8 and TRBJ2-3, the CDR3 gives the full variable domain: GAGVSQSPRYKVAKRGQDVALRCDPISGHVSLFWYQQALGQGPEFLTYFQNEAQLDKSGLPSDRFFAERPEGSVSTLKIQRTQQEDSAVYLCTSSSYEQAGTDTQYFGPGTRLTVL.